Below, 27 T cell receptor beta chains from the same sample are listed, as sequenced in a study of neurological immune-mediated disorders. TCRdb re-derived calls from the 5' RACE reads in MiXCR, one entry per CDR3 protein. The table shows some 60,000 distinct CDR3 sequences, with around 5% occurring only once. Sequencing used PBMCs. These receptors all stem from a woman aged 50 to 65 with multiple sclerosis.

This clonotype was picked up many times. This chain joins TRBV5-1 and TRBJ1-1, with 10 bases matching TRBD1. The trim removed 3 bases at V and 9 bases at J, leaving 8 bases unmatched. CDR1 SGHRS and CDR2 YFSETQ come from the germline V gene. This CDR3 contains 14 residues. The DNA of the CDR3 is TGCGCCAGCAGCTCCGTCCCGGGACAGGGGAAAGCTTTCTTT. Its translation: CASSSVPGQGKAFF.

This rearrangement joins TRBV4-3 to TRBJ2-3; weak D call: TRBD1 (6 bases). V lost 1 base to trimming and J lost 0 bases, with 17 bases between them. The CDR3 consists of 18 residues. Per the germline V gene, CDR1 is LGHNA and CDR2 is YSLEER. CDR3 in amino acids: CASSQGVGGQGSTDTQYF. The CDR3, as DNA: TGCGCCAGCAGCCAAGGAGTCGGTGGGCAGGGGAGCACAGATACGCAGTATTTT.

The table lists this clonotype with many counts. The chain recombines TRBV14 with TRBJ1-1; maybe TRBD1 (6 bases). Germline CDR1 reads SGHDN; CDR2 reads FVKESK. The CDR3 spans 17 residues. V was cut by 4 bases and J by 5 bases, with 23 bases left in between. For the CDR3, the DNA is TGTGCCAGCAGCCCCCTTGTTGTCAGGGGATATATGACTGAAGCTTTCTTT. Encoded protein: CASSPLVVRGYMTEAFF.

The sample holds many counts of this clonotype. This sequence joins TRBV6-1 and TRBJ2-4; the D gene is possibly TRBD2 (7 bases). This CDR3 comprises 14 residues. In germline, CDR1 is MNHNS, CDR2 SASEGT. With 5 bases removed from V and 6 bases from J, the gap between germline ends came to 14 bases. The CDR3 spells CASSRSGEGNIQYF. DNA of the CDR3: TGTGCCAGCAGTAGGTCAGGGGAGGGAAACATTCAGTACTTC.

The rearrangement links TRBV5-1 to TRBJ2-5; D may match TRBD1 or TRBD2 (6 bases each). The CDR3 consists of 14 residues. In germline, CDR1 is SGHRS, CDR2 YFSETQ. V was trimmed by 0 bases and J by 5 bases, leaving 11 bases between them. CDR3 bases: TGCGCCAGCAGCTTGGAGGGGGGCCGCGAGACCCAGTACTTC. Its translation is CASSLEGGRETQYF.

This clonotype was seen repeatedly, ten times or more. The chain has TRBV2 and TRBJ2-1; no definite D call. This CDR3 region has 8 residues. CDR1 and CDR2 (germline): SNHLY, FYNNEI. The V end lost 7 bases, the J end lost 13 bases, and 5 bases lay between the germline ends. The CDR3 sequence: CASNLQFF. In nucleotides, the CDR3 is TGTGCCAGCAACCTACAGTTCTTC.

This clonotype was counted ten times or more. The V gene is TRBV5-6, the J gene TRBJ2-5, with 8 bases matching TRBD1. J gave up 6 bases and V 4 bases, and 8 bases lay outside the gene matches. CDR3 size: 14 residues. Germline V gene data show CDR1 as SGHDT and CDR2 as YYEEEE. The CDR3 DNA sequence: TGTGCCAGCAGCCCCCCAGACAGGGGTCAGACCCAGTACTTC. Its translation: CASSPPDRGQTQYF.

This clonotype occurred many times. The chain has TRBV12-3 or TRBV12-4 and TRBJ2-3; 8 bases agree with TRBD2. CDR3 length: 14 amino acids. Trimming took 6 bases from V and 6 from J; bases not matched to a gene: 8. The CDR3 DNA sequence: TGTGCCAGCAGGGACGGACTAGCTCCCGATACGCAGTATTTT. Translation gives CASRDGLAPDTQYF.

This clonotype showed up many times. The chain recombines TRBV20-1 with TRBJ1-2; D not certain. The CDR3 totals 11 residues. V lost 0 bases and J 5 bases, leaving 4 bases between the germline ends. Germline CDR1 reads DFQATT; CDR2 reads SNEGSKA (reference sequence). The CDR3 spells CSAREKYGYTF. CDR3 DNA: TGCAGTGCTAGAGAGAAATATGGCTACACCTTC.

In its sample, this clonotype was seen many times. This chain uses TRBV12-3 or TRBV12-4 with TRBJ2-5; maybe TRBD2 (6 bases). With 2 bases removed from V and 5 bases from J, the gap between germline ends came to 12 bases. The CDR3 totals 14 residues. As DNA, the CDR3 is TGTGCCAGCAGTTTATCGGCGGGGTGGGAGACCCAGTACTTC. Translating gives CASSLSAGWETQYF.

This clonotype was picked up many times. The V and J genes are TRBV13 and TRBJ2-4; D unclear. The CDR3 has 10 residues. The ends were cut back, 11 bases at V and 8 bases at J, with 10 bases in the middle. The germline CDR1 and CDR2 sequences are PRHDT and FYEKMQ (reference sequence). As DNA, the CDR3 is TGTGCCGTTTGGGGTGACATTCAGTACTTC. Its translation: CAVWGDIQYF.

This clonotype showed up many times. This chain links TRBV29-1 with TRBJ1-5; D is possibly TRBD1 (6 bases). This CDR3 has 12 residues. The V gene lost 4 bases and the J gene lost 7 bases, with 11 bases spanning the gap. The germline V gene has CDR1 SQVTM and CDR2 ANQGSEA. In DNA form, the CDR3 reads TGCAGCGTTGGGGGGGCAGGCCAGCCCCAGCATTTT. It is translated as CSVGGAGQPQHF. The entire variable domain, with the rest obtained from reference TRBV29-1 and TRBJ1-5, is as follows: SAVISQKPSRDICQRGTSLTIQCQVDSQVTMMFWYRQQPGQSLTLIATANQGSEATYESGFVIDKFPISRPNLTFSTLTVSNMSPEDSSIYLCSVGGAGQPQHFGDGTRLSIL.

This clonotype was observed at least ten times. The chain employs TRBV29-1 and TRBJ2-1; D is possibly TRBD2 (6 bases). Trimming pared 4 bases from V and 8 bases from J, leaving 9 bases between. Looked up from germline, CDR1 is SQVTM and CDR2 is ANQGSEA. The CDR3 spans 11 residues. CDR3 bases: TGCAGCGTTGTGGGGGGTCATGAGCAGTTCTTC. Encoded protein: CSVVGGHEQFF.

This chain joins TRBV12-3 or TRBV12-4 and TRBJ1-5; no reliable D call. The CDR3 runs 12 residues. Trimming shortened V by 1 base and J by 6 bases, and 4 bases separated the two germline ends. DNA for the CDR3: TGTGCCAGCAGTTTAGATTCTCAGCCCCAGCATTTT. It yields the protein CASSLDSQPQHF.

This clonotype was found many times. This chain links TRBV20-1 with TRBJ1-2; 7 bases fit TRBD1. The germline gives CDR1 DFQATT, CDR2 SNEGSKA (reference sequence). The length of the CDR3 is 13 residues. The V segment lost 2 bases and the J segment 8 bases; nucleotides outside the gene matches: 8. CDR3 in DNA: TGCAGTGCTAGACCACGACAGGGTGAAGGCTACACCTTC. Translated, it gives CSARPRQGEGYTF.

This clonotype was observed at least ten times. The chain has TRBV25-1 and TRBJ1-2; 7 nucleotides match TRBD1. Trimming removed 2 bases from V and 2 bases from J; junction bases left unmatched: 11. Looked up from germline, CDR1 is MGHDK and CDR2 is SYGVNS. The CDR3 length is 17 residues. The CDR3 sequence: CASSERTGEYRNYGYTF. Written as DNA, the CDR3 is TGTGCCAGCAGTGAACGAACAGGGGAGTACAGAAACTATGGCTACACCTTC.

This clonotype was observed many times. The V call is TRBV5-1, the J call TRBJ2-3; D is uncertain. CDR3 size: 15 residues. CDR1 and CDR2 from the germline V gene are SGHRS and YFSETQ. Between the trimmed V and J ends, which lost 4 bases and 4 bases, there was a span of 16 bases. CDR3 protein: CASSPRSDTADTQYF. The CDR3, as DNA: TGCGCCAGCAGCCCCAGGAGCGACACAGCAGATACGCAGTATTTT.

The gene calls are TRBV14 and TRBJ2-3; D unclear. The CDR3 sequence is 11 residues long. Germline V gives CDR1 SGHDN, CDR2 FVKESK. The V and J ends lost 6 bases and 7 bases respectively, with 8 bases between them. The CDR3, as DNA: TGTGCCAGCAGAAATGGTCATACGCAGTATTTT. The encoded protein is CASRNGHTQYF.

This clonotype was observed at least ten times. The gene calls are TRBV9 and TRBJ2-5, with 10 bases matching TRBD2. Trimming at V came to 3 bases and at J to 1 base, leaving 18 bases not matched to a gene. CDR1 is SGDLS, CDR2 YYNGEE, per germline. This CDR3 region has 20 residues. The CDR3 loop is CASSAGSGSGGRGFQETQYF. CDR3 sequence (DNA): TGTGCCAGCAGCGCCGGCTCGGGTAGCGGGGGGCGAGGTTTCCAAGAGACCCAGTACTTC.

This clonotype was seen many times. CDR3 in DNA: TGTGCCAGCAGCTTAATCCGGTCGGTCCAAGAGACCCAGTACTTC. Protein product: CASSLIRSVQETQYF. V gene TRBV7-2 combines with J gene TRBJ2-5; D gene unclear. Between the trimmed V and J ends, which lost 2 bases and 1 base, there was a span of 11 bases. The CDR3 consists of 15 residues. Germline CDR1 is SGHTA and CDR2 is FQGNSA. Full variable domain (outside the CDR3, taken from reference TRBV7-2 and TRBJ2-5): GAGVSQSPSNKVTEKGKDVELRCDPISGHTALYWYRQSLGQGLEFLIYFQGNSAPDKSGLPSDRFSAERTGGSVSTLTIQRTQQEDSAVYLCASSLIRSVQETQYFGPGTRLLVL.

This clonotype was counted ten times or more. The DNA of the CDR3 is TGTGCCAGCAGCCAAGGGGACAGGGGGCGCCAAGAGACCCAGTACTTC. This codes for CASSQGDRGRQETQYF. The chain carries TRBV3-1 and TRBJ2-5, with 12 bases identical to TRBD1. This CDR3 is built from 16 residues. The junction had 1 base not matched to a gene; V was cut back by 1 base and J by 1 base. Per germline, CDR1 LGHDT and CDR2 YNNKEL (reference sequence).

There are many counts of this clonotype. The V call is TRBV6-6, the J call TRBJ2-5, with D unresolved. V lost 3 bases and J 5 bases, leaving 16 bases between the germline ends. The CDR3 sequence is 15 residues long. Germline CDR1 is MNHNY and CDR2 is SVGAGI (reference sequence). The CDR3 protein is CASSYHGPSGETQYF. Here the CDR3 DNA reads TGTGCCAGCAGTTATCATGGACCGTCGGGTGAGACCCAGTACTTC.

This clonotype was seen ten or more times. The chain is built from TRBV6-4 and TRBJ2-2, with a weak D call TRBD1 (6 bases). Trimming stripped 6 bases from V and 3 bases from J, with 17 bases between. The germline V gene encodes CDR1 MRHNA and CDR2 SNTAGT. The CDR3 spans 16 residues. This CDR3 is CASSERAGEDTGELFF. The CDR3 DNA follows: TGTGCCAGCAGCGAAAGGGCAGGGGAAGACACCGGGGAGCTGTTTTTT.

The chain recombines TRBV4-1 with TRBJ1-6; D may be TRBD1 (5 bases). CDR1 MGHRA and CDR2 YSYEKL come from the germline V gene. V was shortened by 2 bases and J by 0 bases, with 11 bases between the two germline ends. The CDR3 has 17 residues. CDR3 nucleotide sequence: TGCGCCAGCAGCCAAAAGGGGTCTAGCTCCTATAATTCACCCCTCCACTTT. Amino acid sequence: CASSQKGSSSYNSPLHF.

Concerning this clonotype itself: Given a much more abundant clone one base away, this may be a read error. This chain joins TRBV4-3 and TRBJ2-7, with TRBD1 identical over 11 bases. The CDR3 is made up of 14 amino acids. Per the germline V gene, CDR1 is LGHNA and CDR2 is YSLEER. The CDR3 nucleotides are TGCACCAGCAGCCGGGGGACAGGGGGCTACGAGCAGTACTTC. This sequence encodes CTSSRGTGGYEQYF.

This clonotype has at least ten counts. The chain uses TRBV6-2 or TRBV6-3 and TRBJ2-7; TRBD2 aligns across 11 bases. From germline, CDR1 is MNHEY and CDR2 SVGEGT. V dropped 2 bases and J dropped 3; count of bases not matched to a gene: 3. This CDR3 is 15 amino acids long. CDR3: CASSYRGLADYEQYF. The CDR3 bases are TGTGCCAGCAGTTACCGGGGACTAGCGGACTACGAGCAGTACTTC.

This clonotype has at least ten counts. The rearrangement joins TRBV12-3 or TRBV12-4 to TRBJ1-3; no clear D. The germline V and J ends were trimmed by 3 bases and 0 bases, with 9 bases remaining between them. This CDR3 has 15 amino acids. The CDR3 loop is CASSFTAFSGNTIYF. The CDR3 DNA follows: TGTGCCAGCAGTTTTACGGCCTTCTCTGGAAACACCATATATTTT.